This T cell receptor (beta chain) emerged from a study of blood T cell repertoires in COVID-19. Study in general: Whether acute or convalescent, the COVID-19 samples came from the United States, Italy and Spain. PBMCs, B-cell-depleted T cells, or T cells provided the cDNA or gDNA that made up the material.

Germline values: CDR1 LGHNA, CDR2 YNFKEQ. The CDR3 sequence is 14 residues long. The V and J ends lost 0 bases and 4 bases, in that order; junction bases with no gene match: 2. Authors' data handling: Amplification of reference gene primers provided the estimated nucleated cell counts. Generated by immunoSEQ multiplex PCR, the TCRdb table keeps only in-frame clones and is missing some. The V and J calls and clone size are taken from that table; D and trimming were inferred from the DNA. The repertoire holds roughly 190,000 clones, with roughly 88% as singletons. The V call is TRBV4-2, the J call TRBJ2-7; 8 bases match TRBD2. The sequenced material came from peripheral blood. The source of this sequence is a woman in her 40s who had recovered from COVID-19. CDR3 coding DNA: TGTGCCAGCAGCCAAGAAGGACTAGCTTACGAGCAGTACTTC. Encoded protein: CASSQEGLAYEQYF.